This entry is about one T cell receptor (beta chain). What it recognizes is unknown. Only in-frame clones appear in the TCRdb table, and some are missing; sequencing was by immunoSEQ multiplex PCR. The table lists about 130,000 clones, 70% to 85% of them singletons, with 30% in the top ten. This sample is drawn from a study of cytomegalovirus exposure and HLA in healthy donors. General study findings and limits: According to a later analysis, TCR clusters from the first cohort tended to co-occur in the 120 or so validation repertoires. In vitro checks showed that three CMV-associated chains really do target CMV antigens. Cytomegalovirus status, reportedly, was diagnosed with high specificity and sensitivity by the classifier.

The CDR3 is made up of 16 amino acids. Trimming removed 5 bases from V and 10 bases from J, with 21 bases in between. The germline CDR1 and CDR2 sequences are SEHNR and FQNEAQ (reference sequence). The donors formed part of the approximately 130-subject validation cohort, distinct from the 666-subject first cohort. This chain links TRBV7-9 with TRBJ1-6, with D possibly TRBD1 on 6 matching bases. This sequence was found in a man in his thirties or forties in good health and CMV-seropositive. The sequenced material came from PBMCs. The CDR3, as DNA: TGTGCCAGCAGCCCTGAGTCGGTAACAGGGCGATCACCCCTCCACTTT. Translation: CASSPESVTGRSPLHF.